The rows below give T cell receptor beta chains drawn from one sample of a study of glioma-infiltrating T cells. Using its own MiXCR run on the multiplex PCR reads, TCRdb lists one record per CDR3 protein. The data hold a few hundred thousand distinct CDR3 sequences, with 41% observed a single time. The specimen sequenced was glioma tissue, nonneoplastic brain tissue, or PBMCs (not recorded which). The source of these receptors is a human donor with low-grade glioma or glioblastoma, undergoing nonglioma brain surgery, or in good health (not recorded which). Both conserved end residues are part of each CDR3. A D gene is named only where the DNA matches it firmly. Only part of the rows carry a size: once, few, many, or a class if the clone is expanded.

cdr3_aa: CSARDRGGADTQYF; cdr3_nt: TGCAGTGCTAGAGATCGAGGGGGAGCAGATACGCAGTATTTT; clone_size: few; d_call: NA; j_call: TRBJ2-3; v_call: TRBV20-1
cdr3_aa: CASSRHATSSSTDTQYF; cdr3_nt: TGTGCCAGCAGCCGACACGCTACTAGCAGTAGCACAGATACGCAGTATTTT; clone_size: many; d_call: NA; j_call: TRBJ2-3; v_call: TRBV7-6
cdr3_aa: CASSFDPAKAGYYGYTF; cdr3_nt: TGTGCCAGCAGTTTCGACCCCGCGAAGGCAGGTTATTATGGCTACACCTTC; clone_size: many; d_call: NA; j_call: TRBJ1-2; v_call: TRBV27
cdr3_aa: CAGGATSGNTIYF; cdr3_nt: TGTGCCGGAGGGGCCACCTCTGGAAACACCATATATTTT; clone_size: NA; d_call: NA; j_call: TRBJ1-3; v_call: TRBV6-1
cdr3_aa: CAWTVQGNTEAFF; cdr3_nt: TGTGCCTGGACCGTACAGGGGAACACTGAAGCTTTCTTT; clone_size: NA; d_call: NA; j_call: TRBJ1-1; v_call: TRBV30
cdr3_aa: CASSPQGRGLEEQFF; cdr3_nt: TGTGCCAGCAGCCCCCAGGGCAGGGGGTTGGAGGAGCAGTTCTTC; clone_size: few; d_call: TRBD1; j_call: TRBJ2-1; v_call: TRBV7-8
cdr3_aa: CASSLLNRAEAFF; cdr3_nt: TGTGCCAGCAGCCTTCTAAATCGGGCTGAAGCTTTCTTT; clone_size: NA; d_call: NA; j_call: TRBJ1-1; v_call: TRBV2
cdr3_aa: CASSLEDGWYGYTF; cdr3_nt: TGCGCCAGCAGCTTGGAGGATGGGTGGTATGGCTACACCTTC; clone_size: NA; d_call: NA; j_call: TRBJ1-2; v_call: TRBV5-1
cdr3_aa: CASSPMAGLVQEKLFF; cdr3_nt: TGTGCCAGCAGCCCCATGGCGGGACTGGTTCAGGAAAAACTGTTTTTT; clone_size: NA; d_call: NA; j_call: TRBJ1-4; v_call: TRBV7-9
cdr3_aa: CASSPGQYSYNEQFF; cdr3_nt: TGTGCCAGCAGCCCCGGACAGTATTCCTACAATGAGCAGTTCTTC; clone_size: NA; d_call: NA; j_call: TRBJ2-1; v_call: TRBV7-2
cdr3_aa: CASSRGGAGAGLNEQFF; cdr3_nt: TGTGCCAGCAGTCGGGGGGGAGCCGGCGCCGGGTTGAATGAGCAGTTCTTC; clone_size: NA; d_call: TRBD2; j_call: TRBJ2-1; v_call: TRBV27
cdr3_aa: CASSQKHSNQPQHF; cdr3_nt: TGTGCCAGCTCCCAAAAACATAGCAATCAGCCCCAGCATTTT; clone_size: NA; d_call: NA; j_call: TRBJ1-5; v_call: TRBV18
cdr3_aa: CASSLEARTDTQYF; cdr3_nt: TGTGCCAGCAGTTTAGAGGCGAGAACAGATACGCAGTATTTT; clone_size: NA; d_call: NA; j_call: TRBJ2-3; v_call: TRBV12-3/TRBV12-4
cdr3_aa: CASSDSSAANVLTF; cdr3_nt: TGTGCCAGCAGCGATAGCAGTGCGGCCAACGTCCTGACTTTC; clone_size: NA; d_call: NA; j_call: TRBJ2-6; v_call: TRBV6-1
cdr3_aa: CASRLAGPYEQYF; cdr3_nt: TGTGCCAGCAGACTAGCGGGTCCCTACGAGCAGTACTTC; clone_size: many; d_call: TRBD2; j_call: TRBJ2-7; v_call: TRBV27
cdr3_aa: CASSYGLRAGANVLTF; cdr3_nt: TGTGCCAGCAGTTACGGACTCAGAGCTGGGGCCAACGTCCTGACTTTC; clone_size: many; d_call: NA; j_call: TRBJ2-6; v_call: TRBV6-6
cdr3_aa: CSARATDSNQPQHF; cdr3_nt: TGCAGTGCTAGAGCGACTGATAGCAATCAGCCCCAGCATTTT; clone_size: few; d_call: NA; j_call: TRBJ1-5; v_call: TRBV20-1
cdr3_aa: CASSHRQGVDRHEQFF; cdr3_nt: TGCGCCAGCAGCCATCGACAGGGTGTGGATCGGCATGAGCAGTTCTTC; clone_size: few; d_call: TRBD1; j_call: TRBJ2-1; v_call: TRBV4-1
cdr3_aa: CASSYSIGLYLPHNEQFF; cdr3_nt: TGTGCCAGCAGTTACTCGATCGGTTTGTACCTACCACACAATGAGCAGTTCTTC; clone_size: few; d_call: NA; j_call: TRBJ2-1; v_call: TRBV6-5
cdr3_aa: CASSGTSGNYEQFF; cdr3_nt: TGTGCCAGCAGCGGGACTAGCGGGAACTATGAGCAGTTCTTC; clone_size: NA; d_call: TRBD2; j_call: TRBJ2-1; v_call: TRBV27
cdr3_aa: CSAPRGALSYEQYF; cdr3_nt: TGCAGTGCTCCCCGGGGGGCCCTCTCCTACGAGCAGTACTTC; clone_size: few; d_call: NA; j_call: TRBJ2-7; v_call: TRBV20-1
cdr3_aa: CASSELGDTQYF; cdr3_nt: TGTGCCAGCAGCGAGCTAGGAGATACGCAGTATTTT; clone_size: NA; d_call: NA; j_call: TRBJ2-3; v_call: TRBV7-6
cdr3_aa: CASSQVGQGRTFF; cdr3_nt: TGTGCCAGCAGCCAAGTAGGACAGGGAAGGACTTTCTTT; clone_size: NA; d_call: TRBD1; j_call: TRBJ1-1; v_call: TRBV3-1
cdr3_aa: CASSQDVGTIFYEQYF; cdr3_nt: TGCGCCAGCAGCCAAGATGTGGGGACTATCTTCTACGAGCAGTACTTC; clone_size: few; d_call: TRBD2; j_call: TRBJ2-7; v_call: TRBV4-3
cdr3_aa: CASMEERNQPQHF; cdr3_nt: TGTGCCAGCATGGAAGAGCGCAATCAGCCCCAGCATTTT; clone_size: NA; d_call: NA; j_call: TRBJ1-5; v_call: TRBV2
cdr3_aa: CATSYDWGHYSNQPQHF; cdr3_nt: TGTGCCACCAGTTACGACTGGGGGCACTATAGCAATCAGCCCCAGCATTTT; clone_size: NA; d_call: NA; j_call: TRBJ1-5; v_call: TRBV15
cdr3_aa: CASGTRTGYEQYF; cdr3_nt: TGTGCTAGTGGTACTCGGACAGGGTATGAGCAGTACTTC; clone_size: NA; d_call: TRBD1; j_call: TRBJ2-7; v_call: TRBV12-5
cdr3_aa: CASSLRPGEETQYF; cdr3_nt: TGTGCCAGCAGCTTACGCCCAGGGGAAGAGACCCAGTACTTC; clone_size: NA; d_call: NA; j_call: TRBJ2-5; v_call: TRBV7-3
cdr3_aa: CAISEGGRTDTQYF; cdr3_nt: TGTGCCATCAGTGAGGGGGGACGCACAGATACGCAGTATTTT; clone_size: few; d_call: NA; j_call: TRBJ2-3; v_call: TRBV10-3
cdr3_aa: CAISVRQGEGYTF; cdr3_nt: TGTGCCATCAGTGTGAGACAGGGAGAGGGCTACACCTTC; clone_size: many; d_call: TRBD1; j_call: TRBJ1-2; v_call: TRBV10-3
cdr3_aa: CASSLEGGRGYGYTF; cdr3_nt: TGTGCCAGCAGTTTAGAGGGGGGAAGAGGCTATGGCTACACCTTC; clone_size: NA; d_call: NA; j_call: TRBJ1-2; v_call: TRBV27
cdr3_aa: CASSYGGLAGGSYNEQFF; cdr3_nt: TGTGCCAGCAGTTACGGGGGACTAGCGGGAGGATCCTACAATGAGCAGTTCTTC; clone_size: many; d_call: TRBD2; j_call: TRBJ2-1; v_call: TRBV6-2/TRBV6-3
cdr3_aa: CASSYSGGTSGNTIYF; cdr3_nt: TGTGCCAGCAGTTACAGCGGTGGGACCTCTGGAAACACCATATATTTT; clone_size: many; d_call: NA; j_call: TRBJ1-3; v_call: TRBV6-5
cdr3_aa: CSASPPIRANYGQYF; cdr3_nt: TGCAGTGCTAGTCCACCGATTAGGGCCAACTACGGGCAGTACTTC; clone_size: NA; d_call: NA; j_call: TRBJ2-7; v_call: TRBV20-1
cdr3_aa: CASSGDYEQYF; cdr3_nt: TGCGCCAGCAGTGGGGACTACGAGCAGTACTTC; clone_size: NA; d_call: NA; j_call: TRBJ2-7; v_call: TRBV10-2
cdr3_aa: CASSEVWATGAVAYEQYF; cdr3_nt: TGTGCCAGCAGTGAAGTGTGGGCCACAGGGGCCGTAGCCTACGAGCAGTACTTC; clone_size: many; d_call: TRBD1; j_call: TRBJ2-7; v_call: TRBV6-1
cdr3_aa: CASSLRGGNSNQPQHF; cdr3_nt: TGTGCCAGCAGTTTAAGGGGAGGCAATAGCAATCAGCCCCAGCATTTT; clone_size: NA; d_call: NA; j_call: TRBJ1-5; v_call: TRBV12-3/TRBV12-4
cdr3_aa: CASSFGRGRSKYNEQFF; cdr3_nt: TGTGCCAGCAGCTTTGGCCGGGGGAGATCTAAGTACAATGAGCAGTTCTTC; clone_size: few; d_call: NA; j_call: TRBJ2-1; v_call: TRBV7-2
cdr3_aa: CASSYSTLSGDTQYF; cdr3_nt: TGTGCCAGCAGTTACTCGACACTCTCGGGGGATACGCAGTATTTT; clone_size: NA; d_call: NA; j_call: TRBJ2-3; v_call: TRBV6-6
cdr3_aa: CASLSGSINEQFF; cdr3_nt: TGTGCCAGCCTTAGCGGGAGTATAAATGAGCAGTTCTTC; clone_size: few; d_call: TRBD2; j_call: TRBJ2-1; v_call: TRBV28
cdr3_aa: CASSRDYSSYNEQFF; cdr3_nt: TGTGCCAGCAGTCGGGACTATAGCTCCTACAATGAGCAGTTCTTC; clone_size: few; d_call: TRBD2; j_call: TRBJ2-1; v_call: TRBV6-4
cdr3_aa: CASSLGLAGGSRSDTQYF; cdr3_nt: TGTGCCAGCAGTCTAGGACTAGCGGGAGGGTCAAGGTCAGATACGCAGTATTTT; clone_size: NA; d_call: TRBD2; j_call: TRBJ2-3; v_call: TRBV27
cdr3_aa: CASSLGRWEPRYNEQFF; cdr3_nt: TGTGCCAGCAGCTTAGGTAGATGGGAGCCTCGATACAATGAGCAGTTCTTC; clone_size: NA; d_call: NA; j_call: TRBJ2-1; v_call: TRBV7-9
cdr3_aa: CASSLLRVKSEQYF; cdr3_nt: TGTGCCAGCAGTTTGCTCAGGGTAAAATCCGAGCAGTACTTC; clone_size: few; d_call: NA; j_call: TRBJ2-7; v_call: TRBV28
cdr3_aa: CASSRLLQETQYF; cdr3_nt: TGTGCCAGCAGCCGGCTGTTACAAGAGACTCAGTACTTC; clone_size: NA; d_call: NA; j_call: TRBJ2-5; v_call: TRBV7-9
cdr3_aa: CASSLESQPQHF; cdr3_nt: TGTGCCAGCAGCTTAGAAAGTCAGCCCCAGCATTTT; clone_size: NA; d_call: NA; j_call: TRBJ1-5; v_call: TRBV7-9
cdr3_aa: CASSPGRIDTQYF; cdr3_nt: TGTGCCAGCAGCCCAGGACGGATCGATACGCAGTATTTT; clone_size: many; d_call: NA; j_call: TRBJ2-3; v_call: TRBV4-2
cdr3_aa: CASSQEAVYSNNEQFF; cdr3_nt: TGTGCCAGCAGCCAAGAAGCGGTTTATTCTAACAATGAGCAGTTCTTC; clone_size: NA; d_call: NA; j_call: TRBJ2-1; v_call: TRBV4-2
cdr3_aa: CASSEQVSGTGELFF; cdr3_nt: TGTGCCAGCAGTGAACAGGTCTCGGGGACCGGGGAGCTGTTTTTT; clone_size: many; d_call: NA; j_call: TRBJ2-2; v_call: TRBV6-1
cdr3_aa: CASSDRRKTEAFF; cdr3_nt: TGTGCCAGCAGTGACAGAAGGAAAACTGAAGCTTTCTTT; clone_size: NA; d_call: NA; j_call: TRBJ1-1; v_call: TRBV2
cdr3_aa: CATGGPGRETQYF; cdr3_nt: TGTGCCACCGGGGGGCCGGGTCGGGAGACCCAGTACTTC; clone_size: few; d_call: NA; j_call: TRBJ2-5; v_call: TRBV15
cdr3_aa: CATSRGGWGSLNTEAFF; cdr3_nt: TGTGCCACCAGCAGGGGCGGGTGGGGATCCCTGAACACTGAAGCTTTCTTT; clone_size: NA; d_call: NA; j_call: TRBJ1-1; v_call: TRBV15